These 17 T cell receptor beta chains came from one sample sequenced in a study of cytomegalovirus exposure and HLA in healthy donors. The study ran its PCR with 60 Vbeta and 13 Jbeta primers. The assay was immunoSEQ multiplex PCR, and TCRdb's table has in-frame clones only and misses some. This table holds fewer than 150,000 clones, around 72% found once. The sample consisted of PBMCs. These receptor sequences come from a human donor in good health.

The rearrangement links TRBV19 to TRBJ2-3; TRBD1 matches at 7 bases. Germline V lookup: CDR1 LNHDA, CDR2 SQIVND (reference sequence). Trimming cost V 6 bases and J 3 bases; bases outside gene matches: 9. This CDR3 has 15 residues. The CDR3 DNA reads TGTGCCAGTAGACAGGGGATGATGGAGACAGATACGCAGTATTTT. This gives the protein CASRQGMMETDTQYF.

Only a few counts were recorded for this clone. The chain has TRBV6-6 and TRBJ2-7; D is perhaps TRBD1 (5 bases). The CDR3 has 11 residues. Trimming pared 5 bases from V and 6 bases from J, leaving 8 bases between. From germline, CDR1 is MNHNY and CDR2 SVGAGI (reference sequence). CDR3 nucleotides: TGTGCCAGCAGTCGACAGTCCGAGCAGTACTTC. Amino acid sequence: CASSRQSEQYF.

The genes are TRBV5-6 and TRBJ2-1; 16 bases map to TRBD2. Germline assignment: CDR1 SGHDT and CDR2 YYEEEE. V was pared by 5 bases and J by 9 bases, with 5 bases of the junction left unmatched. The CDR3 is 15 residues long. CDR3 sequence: CASSSGTSGRGEQFF. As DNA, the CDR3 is TGTGCCAGCAGTTCCGGGACTAGCGGGAGGGGTGAGCAGTTCTTC.

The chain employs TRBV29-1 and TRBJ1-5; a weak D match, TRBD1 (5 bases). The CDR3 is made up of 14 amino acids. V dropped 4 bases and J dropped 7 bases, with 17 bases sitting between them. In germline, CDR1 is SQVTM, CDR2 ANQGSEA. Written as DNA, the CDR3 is TGCAGCGTTGGGGGAGGGAACGGGGCCCAGCCCCAGCATTTT. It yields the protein CSVGGGNGAQPQHF.

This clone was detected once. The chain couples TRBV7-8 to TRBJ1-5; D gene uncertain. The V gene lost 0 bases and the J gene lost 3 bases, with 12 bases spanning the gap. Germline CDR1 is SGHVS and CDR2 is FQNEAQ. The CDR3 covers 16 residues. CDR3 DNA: TGTGCCAGCAGCTTAGCTCTTGGCCGATTCAATCAGCCCCAGCATTTT. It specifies CASSLALGRFNQPQHF.

The CDR3 here is CASSLTGLSDTDTQYF. CDR3 sequence (DNA): TGTGCCAGCAGCTTAACGGGACTATCCGACACAGATACGCAGTATTTT. J is TRBJ2-3 and V is TRBV7-8, with 7 bases that match TRBD2. Trimming took 2 bases from V and 2 from J; bases not matched to a gene: 7. From germline, CDR1 is SGHVS and CDR2 FQNEAQ. The length of the CDR3 is 16 residues.

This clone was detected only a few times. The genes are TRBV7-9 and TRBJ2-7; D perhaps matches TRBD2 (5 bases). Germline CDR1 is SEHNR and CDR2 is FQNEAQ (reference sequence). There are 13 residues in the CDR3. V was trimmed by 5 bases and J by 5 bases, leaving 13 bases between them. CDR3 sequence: CASSPAVWDEQYF. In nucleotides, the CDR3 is TGTGCCAGCAGCCCAGCGGTGTGGGACGAGCAGTACTTC.

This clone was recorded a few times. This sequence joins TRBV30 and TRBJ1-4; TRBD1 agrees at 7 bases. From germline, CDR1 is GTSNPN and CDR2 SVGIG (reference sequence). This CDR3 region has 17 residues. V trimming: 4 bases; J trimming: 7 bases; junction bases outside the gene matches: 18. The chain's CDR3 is CAWIRRDRPAVGEKLFF. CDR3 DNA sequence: TGTGCCTGGATCCGACGGGACAGACCCGCCGTCGGTGAAAAACTGTTTTTT.

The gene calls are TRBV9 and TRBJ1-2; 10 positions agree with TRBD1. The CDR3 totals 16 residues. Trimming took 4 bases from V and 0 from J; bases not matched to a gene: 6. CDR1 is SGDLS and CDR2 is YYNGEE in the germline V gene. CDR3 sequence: CASSPRGQGANYGYTF. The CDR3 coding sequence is TGTGCCAGCAGCCCCCGCGGACAGGGGGCTAACTATGGCTACACCTTC. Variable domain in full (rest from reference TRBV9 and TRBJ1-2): DSGVTQTPKHLITATGQRVTLRCSPRSGDLSVYWYQQSLDQGLQFLIQYYNGEERAKGNILERFSAQQFPDLHSELNLSSLELGDSALYFCASSPRGQGANYGYTFGSGTRLTVV.

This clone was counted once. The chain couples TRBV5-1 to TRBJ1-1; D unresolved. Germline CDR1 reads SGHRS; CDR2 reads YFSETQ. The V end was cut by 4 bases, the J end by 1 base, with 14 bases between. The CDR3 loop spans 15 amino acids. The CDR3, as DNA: TGCGCCAGCAGCCCCTCAGGAGGGCAGAACACTGAAGCTTTCTTT. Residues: CASSPSGGQNTEAFF.

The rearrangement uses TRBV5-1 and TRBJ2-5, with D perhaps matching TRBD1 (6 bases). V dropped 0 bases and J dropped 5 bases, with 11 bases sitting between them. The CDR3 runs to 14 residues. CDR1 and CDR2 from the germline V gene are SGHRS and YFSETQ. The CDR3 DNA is TGCGCCAGCAGCTTGGCCGGGGACACGGAGACCCAGTACTTC. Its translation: CASSLAGDTETQYF.

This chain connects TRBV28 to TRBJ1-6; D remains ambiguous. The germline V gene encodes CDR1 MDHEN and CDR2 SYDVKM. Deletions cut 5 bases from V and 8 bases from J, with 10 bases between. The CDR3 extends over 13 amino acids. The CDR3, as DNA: TGTGCCAGCAGTCTCCCCGGTGATTCACCCCTCCACTTT. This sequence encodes CASSLPGDSPLHF.

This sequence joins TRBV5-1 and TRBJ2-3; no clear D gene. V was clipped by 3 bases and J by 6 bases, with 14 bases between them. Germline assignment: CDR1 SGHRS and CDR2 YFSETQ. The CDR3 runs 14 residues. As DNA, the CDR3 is TGCGCCAGCAGCTCCCTCGGTTCGTTGGATACGCAGTATTTT. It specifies CASSSLGSLDTQYF.

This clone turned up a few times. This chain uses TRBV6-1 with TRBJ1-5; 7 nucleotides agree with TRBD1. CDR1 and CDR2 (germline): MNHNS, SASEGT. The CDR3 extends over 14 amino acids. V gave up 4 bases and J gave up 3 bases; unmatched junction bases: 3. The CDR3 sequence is CASSGQGVNQPQHF. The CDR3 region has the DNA TGTGCCAGCAGTGGCCAGGGGGTCAATCAGCCCCAGCATTTT.

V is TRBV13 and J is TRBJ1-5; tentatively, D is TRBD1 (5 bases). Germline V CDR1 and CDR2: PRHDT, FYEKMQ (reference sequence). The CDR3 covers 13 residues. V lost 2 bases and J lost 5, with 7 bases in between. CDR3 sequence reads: CASSLWGDQPQHF. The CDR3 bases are TGTGCCAGCAGCTTATGGGGCGATCAGCCCCAGCATTTT.

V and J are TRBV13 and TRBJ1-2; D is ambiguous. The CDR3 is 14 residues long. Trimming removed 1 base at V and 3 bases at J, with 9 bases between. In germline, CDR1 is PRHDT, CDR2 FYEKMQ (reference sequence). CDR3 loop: CASSLDASHYGYTF. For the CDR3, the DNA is TGTGCCAGCAGCTTAGATGCCAGTCACTATGGCTACACCTTC.

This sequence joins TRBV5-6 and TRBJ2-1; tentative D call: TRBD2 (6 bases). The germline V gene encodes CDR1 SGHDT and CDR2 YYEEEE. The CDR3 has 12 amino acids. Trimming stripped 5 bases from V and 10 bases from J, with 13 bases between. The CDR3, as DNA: TGTGCCAGCAGTTCGAAGGCGGGGGAGCAGTTCTTC. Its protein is CASSSKAGEQFF.